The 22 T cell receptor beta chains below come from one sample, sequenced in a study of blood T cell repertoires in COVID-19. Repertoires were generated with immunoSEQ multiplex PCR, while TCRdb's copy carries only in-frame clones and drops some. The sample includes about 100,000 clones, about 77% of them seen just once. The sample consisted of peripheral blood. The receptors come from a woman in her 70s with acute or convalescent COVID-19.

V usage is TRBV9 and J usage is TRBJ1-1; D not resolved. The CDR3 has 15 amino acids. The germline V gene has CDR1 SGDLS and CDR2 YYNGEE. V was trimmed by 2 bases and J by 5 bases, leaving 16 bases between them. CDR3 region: CASSVAGRADTEAFF. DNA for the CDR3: TGTGCCAGCAGCGTCGCCGGGCGGGCGGATACTGAAGCTTTCTTT.

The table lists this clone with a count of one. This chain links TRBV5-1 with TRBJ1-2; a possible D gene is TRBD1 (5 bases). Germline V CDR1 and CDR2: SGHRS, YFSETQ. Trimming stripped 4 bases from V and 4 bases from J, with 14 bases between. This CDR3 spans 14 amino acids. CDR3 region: CASSDMGGTYGYTF. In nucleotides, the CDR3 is TGCGCCAGCAGCGACATGGGGGGTACCTATGGCTACACCTTC.

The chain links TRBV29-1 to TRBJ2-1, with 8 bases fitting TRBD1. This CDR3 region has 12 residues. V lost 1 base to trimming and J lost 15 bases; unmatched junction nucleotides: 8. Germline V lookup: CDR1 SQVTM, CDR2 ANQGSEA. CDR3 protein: CSVEGPTGGWFF. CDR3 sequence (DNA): TGCAGCGTTGAAGGACCTACAGGGGGTTGGTTCTTC.

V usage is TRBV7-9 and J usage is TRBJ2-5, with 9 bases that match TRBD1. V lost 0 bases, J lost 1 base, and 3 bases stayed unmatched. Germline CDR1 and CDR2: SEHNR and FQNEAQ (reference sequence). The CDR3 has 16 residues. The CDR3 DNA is TGTGCCAGCAGCTTAGCCGGACAGGGGCCCCAAGAGACCCAGTACTTC. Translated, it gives CASSLAGQGPQETQYF.

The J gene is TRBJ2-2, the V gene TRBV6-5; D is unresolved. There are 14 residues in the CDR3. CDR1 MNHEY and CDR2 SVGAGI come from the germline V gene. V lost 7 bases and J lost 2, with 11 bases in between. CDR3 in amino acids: CASKEQVNTGELFF. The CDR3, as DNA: TGTGCCAGCAAAGAGCAGGTCAACACCGGGGAGCTGTTTTTT.

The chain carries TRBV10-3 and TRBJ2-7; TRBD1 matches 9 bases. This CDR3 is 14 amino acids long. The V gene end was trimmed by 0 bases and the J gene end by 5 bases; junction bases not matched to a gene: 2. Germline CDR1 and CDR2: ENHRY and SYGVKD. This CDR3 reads CAISESDRGNEQYV. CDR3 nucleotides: TGTGCCATCAGTGAGTCGGACAGGGGCAACGAGCAGTACGTC.

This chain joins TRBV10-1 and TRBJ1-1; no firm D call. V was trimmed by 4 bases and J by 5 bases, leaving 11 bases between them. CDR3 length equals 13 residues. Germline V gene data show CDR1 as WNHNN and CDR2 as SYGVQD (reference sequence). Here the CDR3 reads CASSAGALTEAFF. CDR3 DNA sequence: TGCGCCAGCAGTGCGGGTGCTCTTACTGAAGCTTTCTTT.

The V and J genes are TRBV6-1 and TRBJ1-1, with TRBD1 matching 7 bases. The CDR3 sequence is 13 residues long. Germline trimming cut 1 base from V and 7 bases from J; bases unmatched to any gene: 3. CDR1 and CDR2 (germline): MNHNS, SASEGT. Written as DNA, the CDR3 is TGTGCCAGCAGTGAAGGCCGGGACAGTGAAGCTTTCTTT. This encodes CASSEGRDSEAFF.

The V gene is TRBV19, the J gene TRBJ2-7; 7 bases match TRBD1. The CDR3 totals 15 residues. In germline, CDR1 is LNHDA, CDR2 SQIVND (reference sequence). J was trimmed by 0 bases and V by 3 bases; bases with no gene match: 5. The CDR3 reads CASSIGQASSYEQYF. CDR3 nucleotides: TGTGCCAGTAGTATCGGACAGGCCAGCTCCTACGAGCAGTACTTC. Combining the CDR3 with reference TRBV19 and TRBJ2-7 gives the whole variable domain DGGITQSPKYLFRKEGQNVTLSCEQNLNHDAMYWYRQDPGQGLRLIYYSQIVNDFQKGDIAEGYSVSREKKESFPLTVTSAQKNPTAFYLCASSIGQASSYEQYFGPGTRLTVT.

In nucleotides, the CDR3 is TGTGCCAGCAGCTTAACGGCGGGCACAGATACGCAGTATTTT. Translating it yields CASSLTAGTDTQYF. This chain joins TRBV7-3 and TRBJ2-3; D gene ambiguous. This CDR3 contains 14 residues. V was pared by 0 bases and J by 1 base, with 5 bases between. Germline CDR1 and CDR2: SGHTA and FQGTGA.

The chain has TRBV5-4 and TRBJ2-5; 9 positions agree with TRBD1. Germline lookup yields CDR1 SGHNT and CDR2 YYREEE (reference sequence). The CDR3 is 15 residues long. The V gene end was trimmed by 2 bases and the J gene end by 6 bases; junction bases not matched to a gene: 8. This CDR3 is CASSLGDREGKTQYF. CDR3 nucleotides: TGTGCCAGCAGCTTAGGGGACAGGGAGGGAAAGACCCAGTACTTC.

CDR3 DNA: TGTGCCAGTAGTCCCCAGGGGAGTAACTATGGCTACACCTTC. Amino acid sequence: CASSPQGSNYGYTF. The chain employs TRBV19 and TRBJ1-2, with D maybe TRBD1 (6 bases). This CDR3 is 14 amino acids long. V lost 5 bases, J lost 1 base, and 11 bases lay in between. CDR1 is LNHDA and CDR2 is SQIVND in the germline V gene (reference sequence).

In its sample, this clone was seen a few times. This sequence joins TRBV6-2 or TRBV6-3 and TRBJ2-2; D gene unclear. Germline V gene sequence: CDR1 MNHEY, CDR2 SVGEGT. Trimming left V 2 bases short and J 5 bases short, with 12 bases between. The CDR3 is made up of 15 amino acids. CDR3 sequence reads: CASSYDPEFTGELFF. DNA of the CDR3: TGTGCCAGCAGTTACGATCCGGAGTTTACCGGGGAGCTGTTTTTT.

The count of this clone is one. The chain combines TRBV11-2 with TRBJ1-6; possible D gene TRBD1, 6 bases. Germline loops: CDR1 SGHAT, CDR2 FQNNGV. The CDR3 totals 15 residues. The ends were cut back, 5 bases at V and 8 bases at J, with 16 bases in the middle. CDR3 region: CASSPQPGADSPLHF. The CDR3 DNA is TGTGCCAGCAGCCCTCAGCCAGGGGCGGATTCACCCCTCCACTTT.

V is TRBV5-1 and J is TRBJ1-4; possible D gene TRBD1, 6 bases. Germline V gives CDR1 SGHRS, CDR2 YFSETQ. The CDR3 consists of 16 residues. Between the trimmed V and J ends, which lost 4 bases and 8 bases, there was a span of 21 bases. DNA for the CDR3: TGCGCCAGCAGCCCAAATCCGAATGGGGGCGGAGAAAAACTGTTTTTT. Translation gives CASSPNPNGGGEKLFF.

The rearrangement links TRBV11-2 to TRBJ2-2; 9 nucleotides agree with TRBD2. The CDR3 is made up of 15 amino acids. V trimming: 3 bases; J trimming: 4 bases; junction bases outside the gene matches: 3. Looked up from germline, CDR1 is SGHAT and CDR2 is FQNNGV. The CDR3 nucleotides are TGTGCCAGCAGCTTCGCGGGGGGGTCCACCGGGGAGCTGTTTTTT. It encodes CASSFAGGSTGELFF. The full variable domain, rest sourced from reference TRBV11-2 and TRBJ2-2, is EAGVAQSPRYKIIEKRQSVAFWCNPISGHATLYWYQQILGQGPKLLIQFQNNGVVDDSQLPKDRFSAERLKGVDSTLKIQPAKLEDSAVYLCASSFAGGSTGELFFGEGSRLTVL.

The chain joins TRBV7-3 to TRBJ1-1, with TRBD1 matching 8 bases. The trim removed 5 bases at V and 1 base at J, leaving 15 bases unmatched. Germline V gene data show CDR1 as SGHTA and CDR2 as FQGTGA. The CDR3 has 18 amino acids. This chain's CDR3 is CASSLTPPTGVGNTEAFF. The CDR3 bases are TGTGCCAGCAGCCTCACTCCCCCGACAGGGGTTGGGAACACTGAAGCTTTCTTT.

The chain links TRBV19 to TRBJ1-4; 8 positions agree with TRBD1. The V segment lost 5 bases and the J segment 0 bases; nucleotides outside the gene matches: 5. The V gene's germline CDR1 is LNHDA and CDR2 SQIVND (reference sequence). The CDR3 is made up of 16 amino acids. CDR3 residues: CASSPDRVSTNEKLFF. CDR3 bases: TGTGCCAGTAGTCCGGACAGGGTCTCAACTAATGAAAAACTGTTTTTT.

The CDR3 is CASKGGNTEAFF. The CDR3 coding sequence is TGTGCCAGCAAAGGGGGGAACACTGAAGCTTTCTTT. This rearrangement joins TRBV2 to TRBJ1-1, with D perhaps matching TRBD1 (6 bases). Germline assignment: CDR1 SNHLY and CDR2 FYNNEI. Trimming cost V 7 bases and J 1 base, with 7 bases left between them. CDR3 size: 12 residues.

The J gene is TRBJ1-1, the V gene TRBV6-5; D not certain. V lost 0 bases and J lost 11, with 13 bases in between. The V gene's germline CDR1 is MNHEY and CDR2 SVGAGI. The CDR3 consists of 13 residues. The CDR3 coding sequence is TGTGCCAGCAGTTACTCGGAGGGCTCCTTGGCTTTCTTT. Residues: CASSYSEGSLAFF.

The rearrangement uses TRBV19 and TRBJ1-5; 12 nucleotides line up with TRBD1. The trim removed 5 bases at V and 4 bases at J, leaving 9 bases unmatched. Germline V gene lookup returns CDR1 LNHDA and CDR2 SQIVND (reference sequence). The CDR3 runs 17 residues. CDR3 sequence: CASSSGTGGRSNQPQHF. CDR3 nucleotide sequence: TGTGCCAGTAGTTCCGGGACAGGGGGCCGCTCGAATCAGCCCCAGCATTTT.

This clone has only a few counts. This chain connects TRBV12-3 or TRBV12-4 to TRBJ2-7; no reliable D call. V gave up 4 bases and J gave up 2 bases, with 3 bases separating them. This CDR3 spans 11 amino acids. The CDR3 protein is CASSSAYEQYF. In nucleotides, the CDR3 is TGTGCCAGCAGTTCTGCCTACGAGCAGTACTTC.